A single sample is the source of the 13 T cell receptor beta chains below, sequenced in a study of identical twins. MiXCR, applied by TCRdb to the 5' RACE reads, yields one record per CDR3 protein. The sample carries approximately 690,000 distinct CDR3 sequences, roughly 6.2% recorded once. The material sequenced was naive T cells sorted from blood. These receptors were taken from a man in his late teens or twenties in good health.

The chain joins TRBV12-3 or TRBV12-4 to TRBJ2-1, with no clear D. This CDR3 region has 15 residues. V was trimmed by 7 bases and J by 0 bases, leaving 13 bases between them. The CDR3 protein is CASTLGFSSYNEQFF. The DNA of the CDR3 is TGTGCCAGCACCCTAGGATTTTCCTCCTACAATGAGCAGTTCTTC.

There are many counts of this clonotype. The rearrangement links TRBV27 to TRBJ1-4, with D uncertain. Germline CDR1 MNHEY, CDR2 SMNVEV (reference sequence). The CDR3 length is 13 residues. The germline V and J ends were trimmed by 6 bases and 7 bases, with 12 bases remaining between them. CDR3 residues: CASRPEFREKLFF. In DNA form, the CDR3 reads TGTGCCAGCAGGCCCGAATTTCGTGAAAAACTGTTTTTT.

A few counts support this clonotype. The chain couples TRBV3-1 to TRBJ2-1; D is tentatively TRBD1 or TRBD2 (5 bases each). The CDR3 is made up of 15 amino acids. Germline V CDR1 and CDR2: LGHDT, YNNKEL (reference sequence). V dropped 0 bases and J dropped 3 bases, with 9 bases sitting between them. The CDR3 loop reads CASSQEGVNYNEQFF. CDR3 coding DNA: TGTGCCAGCAGCCAAGAGGGGGTAAACTACAATGAGCAGTTCTTC.

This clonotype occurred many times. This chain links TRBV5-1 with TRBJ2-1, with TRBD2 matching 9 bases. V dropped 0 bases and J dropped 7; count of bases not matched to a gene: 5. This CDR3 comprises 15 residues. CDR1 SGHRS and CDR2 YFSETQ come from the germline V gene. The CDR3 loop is CASSLVLAGRNEQFF. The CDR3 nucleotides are TGCGCCAGCAGCTTGGTCCTAGCGGGACGGAATGAGCAGTTCTTC.

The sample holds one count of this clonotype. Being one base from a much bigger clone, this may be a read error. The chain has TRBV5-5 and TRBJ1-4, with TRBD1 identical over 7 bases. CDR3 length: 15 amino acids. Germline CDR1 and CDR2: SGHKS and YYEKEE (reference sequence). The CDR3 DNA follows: TGTGCCAGCAGCTTAACGGGACAGCCTAATGATAAACTGTTTTTT. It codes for CASSLTGQPNDKLFF.

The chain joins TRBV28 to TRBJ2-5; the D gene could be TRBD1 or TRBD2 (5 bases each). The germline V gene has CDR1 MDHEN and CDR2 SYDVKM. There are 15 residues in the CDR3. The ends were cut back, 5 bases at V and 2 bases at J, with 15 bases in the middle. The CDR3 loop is CASSHQSGHQETQYF. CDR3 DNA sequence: TGTGCCAGCAGTCACCAATCGGGGCATCAAGAGACCCAGTACTTC.

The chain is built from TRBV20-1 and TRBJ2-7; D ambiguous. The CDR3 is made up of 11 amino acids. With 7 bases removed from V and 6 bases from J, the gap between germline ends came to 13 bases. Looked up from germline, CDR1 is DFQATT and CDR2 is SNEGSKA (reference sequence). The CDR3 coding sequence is TGCAGTGGGGTGAACGGTGGCGAGCAGTACTTC. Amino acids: CSGVNGGEQYF.

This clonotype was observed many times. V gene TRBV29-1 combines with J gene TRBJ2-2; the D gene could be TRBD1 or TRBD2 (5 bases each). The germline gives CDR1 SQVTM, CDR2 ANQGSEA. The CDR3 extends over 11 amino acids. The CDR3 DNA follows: TGCGGGATGACGGGGCCCGGGGAGCTGTTTTTT. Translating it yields CGMTGPGELFF.

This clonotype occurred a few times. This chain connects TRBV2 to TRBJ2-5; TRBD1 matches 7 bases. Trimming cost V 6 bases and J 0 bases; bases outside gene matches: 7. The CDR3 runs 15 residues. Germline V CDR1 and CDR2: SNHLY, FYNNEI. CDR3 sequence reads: CASRGDRAYQETQYF. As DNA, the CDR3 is TGTGCCAGCAGGGGGGACAGAGCCTACCAAGAGACCCAGTACTTC.

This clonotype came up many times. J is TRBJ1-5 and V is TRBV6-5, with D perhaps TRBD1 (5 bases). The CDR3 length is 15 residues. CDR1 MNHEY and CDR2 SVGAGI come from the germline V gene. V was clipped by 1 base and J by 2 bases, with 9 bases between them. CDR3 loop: CASSYYRNGNQPQHF. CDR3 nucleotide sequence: TGTGCCAGCAGTTACTACAGGAATGGCAATCAGCCCCAGCATTTT.

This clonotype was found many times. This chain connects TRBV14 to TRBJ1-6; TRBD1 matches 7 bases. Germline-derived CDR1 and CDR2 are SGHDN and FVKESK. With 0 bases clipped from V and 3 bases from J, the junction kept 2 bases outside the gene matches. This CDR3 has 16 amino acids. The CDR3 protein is CASSQDRGVYNSPLHF. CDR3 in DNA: TGTGCCAGCAGCCAAGACAGGGGGGTCTATAATTCACCCCTCCACTTT.

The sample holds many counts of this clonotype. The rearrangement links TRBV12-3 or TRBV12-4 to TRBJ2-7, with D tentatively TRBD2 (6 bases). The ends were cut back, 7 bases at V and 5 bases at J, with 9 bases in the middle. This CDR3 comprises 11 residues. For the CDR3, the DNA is TGTGCCAGCACCGGGGGAGACGAGCAGTACTTC. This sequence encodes CASTGGDEQYF.

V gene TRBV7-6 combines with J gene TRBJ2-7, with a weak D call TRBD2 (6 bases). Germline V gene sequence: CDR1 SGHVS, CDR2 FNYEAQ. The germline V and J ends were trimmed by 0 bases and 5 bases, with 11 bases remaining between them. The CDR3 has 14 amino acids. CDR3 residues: CASSLAAGRNEQYF. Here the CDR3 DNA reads TGTGCCAGCAGCTTAGCGGCGGGACGGAACGAGCAGTACTTC.